What follows are 21 T cell receptor beta chains derived from one specimen sequenced in a study of blood T cell repertoires in COVID-19 (dated by TCRdb to 2018 to 2021). The library was made by the immunoSEQ multiplex PCR assay. Entries here come from immuneACCESS through TCRdb and include only in-frame sequences with V and J called. Some clones fail to appear in such tables; in the studies checked, an unresolved V gene covers under half of the shortfall, and the cause of the remainder is unknown. The sample table lists roughly 300,000 clones, more than 85% of them with a count of one. Approximately 17% of the sample lies in the top ten. Sequencing was performed on PBMCs or T cells enriched from blood (not recorded which). The receptors here all came from a woman in her 30s who had recovered from COVID-19.

This clone was seen once. This chain links TRBV28 with TRBJ1-2; tentatively, D is TRBD1 (5 bases). The germline gives CDR1 MDHEN, CDR2 SYDVKM. Deletions cut 1 base from V and 10 bases from J, with 10 bases between. The CDR3 covers 12 residues. As DNA, the CDR3 is TGTGCCAGCAGTTTATCGGGGGTGAACTACACCTTC. Translating gives CASSLSGVNYTF.

The chain links TRBV2 to TRBJ2-1; a weak D match, TRBD1 (5 bases). This CDR3 has 13 residues. The germline gives CDR1 SNHLY, CDR2 FYNNEI. Trimming shortened V by 7 bases and J by 6 bases, and 13 bases separated the two germline ends. The CDR3, as DNA: TGTGCCAGCAAGGACATAGTAGGCAATGAGCAGTTCTTC. This encodes CASKDIVGNEQFF. Supplemented by reference TRBV2 and TRBJ2-1, the full variable domain reads EPEVTQTPSHQVTQMGQEVILRCVPISNHLYFYWYRQILGQKVEFLVSFYNNEISEKSEIFDDQFSVERPDGSNFTLKIRSTKLEDSAMYFCASKDIVGNEQFFGPGTRLTVL.

V usage is TRBV19 and J usage is TRBJ1-2, with a possible D match to TRBD1 (5 bases). The germline gives CDR1 LNHDA, CDR2 SQIVND (reference sequence). The length of the CDR3 is 14 residues. Trimming cost V 5 bases and J 3 bases, with 13 bases left between them. CDR3 sequence (DNA): TGTGCCAGTAGTCCCGACCCAGGGTACTATGGCTACACCTTC. This gives the protein CASSPDPGYYGYTF.

The chain has TRBV4-3 and TRBJ1-4, with 10 bases lining up with TRBD1. Germline V gene lookup returns CDR1 LGHNA and CDR2 YSLEER. This CDR3 spans 15 amino acids. With 2 bases clipped from V and 7 bases from J, the junction kept 4 bases outside the gene matches. In DNA form, the CDR3 reads TGCGCCAGCAGCCAACCGGGACAGGGGTCTGAAAAACTGTTTTTT. It codes for CASSQPGQGSEKLFF.

The chain recombines TRBV7-3 with TRBJ2-5; 7 nucleotides line up with TRBD2. Germline values: CDR1 SGHTA, CDR2 FQGTGA. The CDR3 is 15 amino acids. After removal of 5 bases from V and 5 bases from J, the junction contained 11 bases not matched to a gene. The CDR3 sequence: CASSALGEGTETQYF. DNA for the CDR3: TGTGCCAGCAGCGCCCTGGGGGAGGGGACGGAGACCCAGTACTTC.

The chain recombines TRBV27 with TRBJ2-5; D uncertain. The germline CDR1 and CDR2 sequences are MNHEY and SMNVEV (reference sequence). V lost 8 bases, J lost 6 bases, and 10 bases lay in between. This CDR3 comprises 11 residues. The CDR3: CASFDKKTQYF. In DNA, the CDR3 is TGTGCCAGCTTCGACAAGAAGACCCAGTACTTC.

This chain joins TRBV19 and TRBJ2-4; 10 positions agree with TRBD2. There are 19 residues in the CDR3. From germline, CDR1 is LNHDA and CDR2 SQIVND (reference sequence). Losses at the gene ends were 9 bases for V and 0 bases for J; bases not matched to a gene: 17. DNA for the CDR3: TGTGCCAGCAAGGCGGTAGCGGGGGGTAAGGGGGGAGCCAAAAACATTCAGTACTTC. Amino acid sequence: CASKAVAGGKGGAKNIQYF.

The chain couples TRBV7-9 to TRBJ1-2; D is ambiguous. Germline CDR1 reads SEHNR; CDR2 reads FQNEAQ (reference sequence). The CDR3 is 13 amino acids. Trimming removed 3 bases at V and 2 bases at J, with 7 bases between. This chain's CDR3 is CASSFEGNYGYTF. CDR3 DNA: TGTGCCAGCAGCTTTGAGGGAAACTATGGCTACACCTTC. Based on the CDR3 plus reference TRBV7-9 and TRBJ1-2, the full variable domain is DTGVSQNPRHKITKRGQNVTFRCDPISEHNRLYWYRQTLGQGPEFLTYFQNEAQLEKSRLLSDRFSAERPKGSFSTLEIQRTEQGDSAMYLCASSFEGNYGYTFGSGTRLTVV.

This chain connects TRBV6-2 or TRBV6-3 to TRBJ1-5; 8 nucleotides agree with TRBD1. This CDR3 is built from 15 residues. CDR1 is MNHEY and CDR2 is SVGEGT in the germline V gene. The V gene end was trimmed by 2 bases and the J gene end by 5 bases; junction bases not matched to a gene: 5. The CDR3 loop reads CASSYAGQAYQPQHF. Written as DNA, the CDR3 is TGTGCCAGCAGTTACGCGGGACAGGCTTATCAGCCCCAGCATTTT.

This clone was seen just once. This chain uses TRBV28 with TRBJ2-7; 8 positions agree with TRBD2. This CDR3 has 16 residues. The trim removed 6 bases at V and 4 bases at J, leaving 14 bases unmatched. The germline CDR1 and CDR2 sequences are MDHEN and SYDVKM. CDR3 protein: CASSRTGGLGAYEQYF. CDR3 nucleotide sequence: TGTGCCAGCAGCCGCACGGGGGGACTAGGAGCTTACGAGCAGTACTTC.

The genes are TRBV3-1 (or the pseudogene TRBV3-2) and TRBJ2-1; 8 bases map to TRBD2. The CDR3 extends over 14 amino acids. Germline CDR1 reads LGHDT; CDR2 reads YNNKEL (reference sequence). V was clipped by 10 bases and J by 9 bases; unmatched bases: 14. Written as DNA, the CDR3 is TGTGCCAAGGCGCCCGGGACTAGTGGGGGTGAGCAGTTCTTC. Encoded protein: CAKAPGTSGGEQFF.

This chain connects TRBV19 to TRBJ2-1, with TRBD1 matching over 7 bases. With 5 bases clipped from V and 4 bases from J, the junction kept 11 bases outside the gene matches. The length of the CDR3 is 16 residues. Germline values: CDR1 LNHDA, CDR2 SQIVND (reference sequence). The CDR3 loop is CASSAHSGTVYNEQFF. The DNA of the CDR3 is TGTGCCAGTAGTGCCCACTCCGGGACAGTATACAATGAGCAGTTCTTC.

The chain carries TRBV5-4 and TRBJ1-1; D uncertain. Trimming removed 2 bases at V and 1 base at J, with 9 bases between. This CDR3 comprises 14 residues. CDR1 is SGHNT, CDR2 YYREEE, per germline (reference sequence). The CDR3 DNA reads as TGTGCCAGCAGCTTCGAGAGACAGAACACTGAAGCTTTCTTT. The encoded protein is CASSFERQNTEAFF.

The rearrangement joins TRBV14 to TRBJ2-1; D unclear. The CDR3 has 15 amino acids. V was pared by 1 base and J by 7 bases, with 14 bases between. The germline CDR1 and CDR2 sequences are SGHDN and FVKESK. The CDR3 DNA is TGTGCCAGCAGCCAAGTAAGAACCCTAAAAAATGAGCAGTTCTTC. Its protein product is CASSQVRTLKNEQFF.

V and J are TRBV11-2 and TRBJ2-3; D is unresolved. The length of the CDR3 is 15 residues. CDR1 is SGHAT and CDR2 is FQNNGV in the germline V gene. Trimming removed 1 base from V and 0 bases from J, with 8 bases in between. The DNA of the CDR3 is TGTGCCAGCAGCTTAGGAGCCACTAGCACAGATACGCAGTATTTT. Translating it yields CASSLGATSTDTQYF.

The chain joins TRBV4-3 to TRBJ2-5; 9 bases are shared with TRBD1. The germline V gene encodes CDR1 LGHNA and CDR2 YSLEER. V shed 5 bases and J 2 bases; nucleotides not matched to a gene: 3. The CDR3 consists of 14 residues. CDR3 bases: TGCGCCAGCAGCAAGGGACAGGGACAAGAGACCCAGTACTTC. Its protein is CASSKGQGQETQYF.

This clone was counted a single time. The J gene is TRBJ1-1, the V gene TRBV27; D is ambiguous. Between the trimmed V and J ends, which lost 1 base and 5 bases, there was a span of 14 bases. The CDR3 has 15 residues. The V gene's germline CDR1 is MNHEY and CDR2 SMNVEV (reference sequence). The CDR3 sequence is CASSLFLGGRTEAFF. The CDR3 DNA follows: TGTGCCAGCAGTTTATTTTTAGGCGGTCGGACTGAAGCTTTCTTT.

The chain employs TRBV2 and TRBJ2-5, with 9 bases aligning to TRBD2. Trimming at V came to 6 bases and at J to 4 bases, leaving 3 bases not matched to a gene. The V gene's germline CDR1 is SNHLY and CDR2 FYNNEI. This CDR3 is 13 amino acids long. In DNA, the CDR3 is TGTGCCAGCAGGGCTAGCGGGGTAGAGACCCAGTACTTC. It specifies CASRASGVETQYF.

This sequence joins TRBV6-2 or TRBV6-3 and TRBJ2-1, with TRBD2 as a possible D gene (6 bases). Looked up from germline, CDR1 is MNHEY and CDR2 is SVGEGT. The CDR3 covers 16 residues. V was pared by 0 bases and J by 9 bases, with 18 bases between. CDR3 DNA sequence: TGTGCCAGCAGTTACTCTATCAGGTCGGCGCGGGGTGAGCAGTTCTTC. Its translation: CASSYSIRSARGEQFF.

The V gene is TRBV7-3, the J gene TRBJ2-1; 10 bases align to TRBD2. The CDR3 length is 13 residues. Germline V gene data show CDR1 as SGHTA and CDR2 as FQGTGA. V lost 6 bases and J lost 8; bases outside the gene matches: 4. The CDR3 spells CASRLAGEDEQFF. In DNA form, the CDR3 reads TGTGCCAGCAGGCTAGCGGGAGAAGATGAGCAGTTCTTC.

The chain uses TRBV5-8 and TRBJ2-5; 10 bases align to TRBD1. CDR3 length: 15 amino acids. Germline loops: CDR1 SGHTS, CDR2 YDEGEE. V trimming: 0 bases; J trimming: 5 bases; junction bases outside the gene matches: 4. DNA of the CDR3: TGTGCCAGCAGCTTGGCGACAGGGGGCGCGGAGACCCAGTACTTC. Amino acid sequence: CASSLATGGAETQYF. Full variable domain (missing parts from reference TRBV5-8 and TRBJ2-5): EAGVTQSPTHLIKTRGQQATLRCSPISGHTSVYWYQQALGLGLQFLLWYDEGEERNRGNFPPRFSGRQFPNYSSELNVNALELEDSALYLCASSLATGGAETQYFGPGTRLLVL.